The 16 T cell receptor beta chains listed next were all sequenced from one sample in a study of T-cell memory formation after mild COVID-19. MiXCR was run by TCRdb on the 5' RACE reads, yielding one entry per CDR3 protein. The sample shows 450,000 to 650,000 distinct CDR3 sequences, 20% to 25% of them seen only once. The sample comprised PBMCs or a T cell subset sorted from them (not recorded which). Receptors were obtained from an adult woman who had mild COVID-19 (a few samples of this study predate the infection). Cell type and time point are not known.

This clonotype was seen only a few times. The CDR3 nucleotides read TGTGCCAGCAGTCCCGGGACTAGCGGCCTCACAGATACGCAGTATTTT. This translates into CASSPGTSGLTDTQYF. V usage is TRBV12-3 or TRBV12-4 and J usage is TRBJ2-3, with 11 bases matching TRBD2. The CDR3 is made up of 16 amino acids. V was clipped by 5 bases and J by 2 bases; unmatched bases: 6.

The rearrangement links TRBV7-6 to TRBJ2-1; D may be TRBD2 (6 bases). Looked up from germline, CDR1 is SGHVS and CDR2 is FNYEAQ. With 5 bases removed from V and 1 base from J, the gap between germline ends came to 12 bases. This CDR3 region has 15 residues. CDR3 region: CASSPGRGSYNEQFF. For the CDR3, the DNA is TGTGCCAGCAGCCCGGGGCGGGGTTCCTACAATGAGCAGTTCTTC.

The J gene is TRBJ2-7, the V gene TRBV9; D is unresolved. Germline V gene data show CDR1 as SGDLS and CDR2 as YYNGEE. The V gene lost 0 bases and the J gene lost 1 base, with 11 bases spanning the gap. The CDR3 consists of 15 residues. CDR3 coding DNA: TGTGCCAGCAGCGTAGTTGCAGGATGGTCCTACGAGCAGTACTTC. Its protein is CASSVVAGWSYEQYF.

This clonotype was seen a handful of times. The chain recombines TRBV7-9 with TRBJ2-1; D uncertain. The CDR3 covers 12 residues. Trimming removed 1 base at V and 11 bases at J, with 9 bases between. From germline, CDR1 is SEHNR and CDR2 FQNEAQ (reference sequence). CDR3: CASSLGASQQFF. The CDR3 DNA reads TGTGCCAGCAGCTTAGGGGCCAGTCAGCAGTTCTTC.

This clonotype was detected a few times. The chain carries TRBV7-2 and TRBJ1-2; no definite D call. Trimming took off 2 bases at V and 6 bases at J, with 10 bases between the two ends. Germline values: CDR1 SGHTA, CDR2 FQGNSA. The CDR3 has 13 residues. The CDR3 is CASSLRQTHGYTF. CDR3 sequence (DNA): TGTGCCAGCAGCTTAAGGCAGACCCATGGCTACACCTTC. The variable domain in full, completed from reference TRBV7-2 and TRBJ1-2, reads GAGVSQSPSNKVTEKGKDVELRCDPISGHTALYWYRQSLGQGLEFLIYFQGNSAPDKSGLPSDRFSAERTGGSVSTLTIQRTQQEDSAVYLCASSLRQTHGYTFGSGTRLTVV.

V usage is TRBV21-1 and J usage is TRBJ2-7; no DNA check was done on the table's D call, TRBD1. TRBV21-1 constitutes a pseudogene. The CDR3 has 15 amino acids. DNA for the CDR3: TGTGCCAGCAACCAACTGCAGGGGCCATCCTACGAGCAGTACTTC. Encoded protein: CASNQLQGPSYEQYF.

This clonotype was counted only a few times. The chain is built from TRBV20-1 and TRBJ2-1; a possible D gene is TRBD2 (5 bases). This CDR3 is 13 amino acids long. Looked up from germline, CDR1 is DFQATT and CDR2 is SNEGSKA (reference sequence). The V end lost 6 bases, the J end lost 2 bases, and 11 bases lay between the germline ends. The CDR3 DNA is TGCAGTGCCCCGCGGCGGGCCTACAATGAGCAGTTCTTC. Its protein is CSAPRRAYNEQFF.

J is TRBJ2-1 and V is TRBV5-1; 10 bases fit TRBD1. J lost 11 bases, V lost 4 bases, and 12 bases had no gene match. The CDR3 length is 15 residues. The V gene's germline CDR1 is SGHRS and CDR2 YFSETQ. CDR3 residues: CASSERQGAGPKQFF. In DNA form, the CDR3 reads TGCGCCAGCAGCGAGCGACAGGGGGCGGGTCCGAAGCAGTTCTTC. The full variable domain, with the rest looked up from reference TRBV5-1 and TRBJ2-1, is KAGVTQTPRYLIKTRGQQVTLSCSPISGHRSVSWYQQTPGQGLQFLFEYFSETQRNKGNFPGRFSGRQFSNSRSEMNVSTLELGDSALYLCASSERQGAGPKQFFGPGTRLTVL.

V usage is TRBV10-2 and J usage is TRBJ1-1, with no clear D. CDR3 length equals 14 residues. Germline V lookup: CDR1 WSHSY, CDR2 SAAADI. Between the trimmed V and J ends, which lost 0 bases and 4 bases, there was a span of 9 bases. CDR3 in DNA: TGCGCCAGCAGTGAGTCTTCGGGTAGCACTGAAGCTTTCTTT. Its protein is CASSESSGSTEAFF.

The V and J genes are TRBV5-1 and TRBJ2-1, with D perhaps assigned TRBD1 or TRBD2 (6 bases each). Trimming removed 2 bases at V and 3 bases at J, with 12 bases between. Per germline, CDR1 SGHRS and CDR2 YFSETQ. The CDR3 loop spans 15 amino acids. CDR3 amino acids: CASSLNGGNYNEQFF. CDR3 in DNA: TGCGCCAGCAGCTTAAACGGGGGCAACTACAATGAGCAGTTCTTC.

V gene TRBV7-9 combines with J gene TRBJ2-1; the D gene could be TRBD1 or TRBD2 (5 bases each). Trimming took off 1 base at V and 9 bases at J, with 10 bases between the two ends. The germline V gene encodes CDR1 SEHNR and CDR2 FQNEAQ (reference sequence). CDR3 length equals 13 residues. The chain's CDR3 is CASSLGGKGEQFF. The CDR3 DNA follows: TGTGCCAGCAGCTTAGGGGGGAAAGGTGAGCAGTTCTTC.

CDR3 amino acids: CATSRSSSGEAFF. In DNA form, the CDR3 reads TGTGCCACCAGCAGATCCTCTTCAGGGGAAGCTTTCTTT. V usage is TRBV15 and J usage is TRBJ1-1, with a possible D match to TRBD1 (5 bases). The germline gives CDR1 LNHNV, CDR2 YYDKDF (reference sequence). With 2 bases removed from V and 8 bases from J, the gap between germline ends came to 12 bases. The CDR3 is 13 residues long.

This clonotype appeared a few times. The chain combines TRBV7-2 with TRBJ2-3, with a tentative D call TRBD2 (6 bases). This CDR3 has 16 residues. Trimming pared 3 bases from V and 6 bases from J, leaving 19 bases between. Germline CDR1 is SGHTA and CDR2 is FQGNSA. The CDR3 region is CASSFNPGLPKDTQYF. DNA of the CDR3: TGTGCCAGCAGCTTTAACCCGGGACTCCCTAAGGATACGCAGTATTTT.

This clonotype has just a few counts. The V call is TRBV24-1, the J call TRBJ2-2; D unresolved. In germline, CDR1 is KGHDR, CDR2 SFDVKD. V dropped 7 bases and J dropped 5 bases, with 7 bases sitting between them. This CDR3 is built from 12 residues. The CDR3 DNA is TGTGCCACCAGCCAAATTACCGGGGAGCTGTTTTTT. Its translation is CATSQITGELFF.

V gene TRBV5-1 combines with J gene TRBJ2-7; TRBD1 is a possible D gene (5 bases). This CDR3 region has 15 residues. Trimming took off 5 bases at V and 3 bases at J, with 18 bases between the two ends. Germline CDR1 reads SGHRS; CDR2 reads YFSETQ. The CDR3 here is CASSRDARQGYEQYF. CDR3 nucleotide sequence: TGCGCCAGCAGTCGCGACGCGCGGCAGGGCTACGAGCAGTACTTC. Supplemented by reference TRBV5-1 and TRBJ2-7, the full variable domain reads KAGVTQTPRYLIKTRGQQVTLSCSPISGHRSVSWYQQTPGQGLQFLFEYFSETQRNKGNFPGRFSGRQFSNSRSEMNVSTLELGDSALYLCASSRDARQGYEQYFGPGTRLTVT.

The chain joins TRBV4-1 to TRBJ2-2, with 8 bases that match TRBD1. This CDR3 is built from 18 residues. Germline lookup yields CDR1 MGHRA and CDR2 YSYEKL. Unmatched junction bases numbered 10, after V lost 0 bases and J lost 4 bases. CDR3 DNA: TGCGCCAGCAGCCAAGATTATGTCGGACAGGGTATCACCGGGGAGCTGTTTTTT. Its translation is CASSQDYVGQGITGELFF.